This T cell receptor (beta chain) was identified during a study of cytomegalovirus exposure and HLA in healthy donors. Overall study: A later analysis reported the same platform for the 120 validation repertoires and the roughly 670 first-cohort repertoires.

General study points: Testing in vitro showed a few CMV-associated chains specific for CMV antigens. The classifier reportedly diagnosed cytomegalovirus status with high specificity and sensitivity.

This CDR3 region has 13 residues. Germline CDR1 and CDR2: MDHEN and SYDVKM. With V trimmed by 6 bases and J by 5 bases, 7 bases remained unmatched. Details on this clone: Its target is not known.

The protocol was immunoSEQ multiplex PCR, while the TCRdb copy is restricted to in-frame clones and leaves out a portion. The sample holds 70,000 or so clones, about 94% seen once. The donors were members of the roughly 120-subject validation cohort (separate from the approximately 670-subject first cohort). The source is a woman aged 18-35 years in good health and CMV-seronegative. J is TRBJ2-7 and V is TRBV28; 7 nucleotides align to TRBD1. Sequencing was carried out using PBMCs. CDR3 coding DNA: TGTGCCAGCAGGTCGGGACAGATCCACGAGCAGTACTTC. This codes for CASRSGQIHEQYF.